The 27 T cell receptor beta chains below come from one sample, sequenced in a study of shared clonotypes between healthy human individuals. Using immunoSEQ multiplex PCR, the repertoire was profiled, and TCRdb retains in-frame clones only, with some absent. The data show a few million clones, around 94% seen once. Sequenced: naive CD4+ T cells sorted from blood. Subset indicated: CD45RA+ positively selected. The receptors shown here come from a young man in good health.

This clone appeared a few times. This sequence joins TRBV5-1 and TRBJ2-2, with TRBD2 matching over 9 bases. The germline gives CDR1 SGHRS, CDR2 YFSETQ. This CDR3 comprises 16 residues. Trimming removed 4 bases from V and 7 bases from J; junction bases left unmatched: 11. DNA of the CDR3: TGCGCCAGCAGCCCGCTTCCGGGACTAGCAAACGGGGAGCTGTTTTTT. Its protein product is CASSPLPGLANGELFF.

The chain joins TRBV4-1 to TRBJ1-6, with a tentative D call TRBD1 (6 bases). CDR1 MGHRA and CDR2 YSYEKL come from the germline V gene. V lost 0 bases to trimming and J lost 10 bases, with 19 bases between them. The CDR3 has 17 amino acids. The CDR3 DNA reads TGCGCCAGCAGCCAAGACGACCGGACAGCGTTTGGGTCACCCCTCCACTTT. Its translation is CASSQDDRTAFGSPLHF.

The rearrangement joins TRBV10-1 to TRBJ2-1; TRBD2 matches 12 bases. V lost 6 bases, J lost 10 bases, and 13 bases stayed unmatched. This CDR3 comprises 16 residues. In germline, CDR1 is WNHNN, CDR2 SYGVQD (reference sequence). Here the CDR3 reads CASSARTSGTSKEQFF. CDR3 in DNA: TGCGCCAGCAGCGCTCGGACTAGCGGGACTTCGAAGGAGCAGTTCTTC.

Of note for this clone: The sample has other DNA sequences that encode this CDR3 too. The chain employs TRBV19 and TRBJ1-2; D is unclear. CDR1 and CDR2 from the germline V gene are LNHDA and SQIVND (reference sequence). The CDR3 spans 13 residues. The V end was cut by 1 base, the J end by 2 bases, with 5 bases between. In nucleotides, the CDR3 is TGTGCCAGTAGTATAGGGGTCAACTATGGCTACACCTTC. It is translated as CASSIGVNYGYTF.

This sequence joins TRBV12-5 and TRBJ2-2; no reliable D call. CDR1 and CDR2 from the germline V gene are LGHNT and FRNRAP. The germline V and J ends were trimmed by 0 bases and 0 bases, with 11 bases remaining between them. The CDR3 length is 17 residues. The DNA for the CDR3 is TGTGCTAGTGGTTTGGTACGCGGCTCCGCGAACACCGGGGAGCTGTTTTTT. Protein: CASGLVRGSANTGELFF.

J is TRBJ2-7 and V is TRBV5-1, with 9 positions matching TRBD1. V dropped 0 bases and J dropped 0; count of bases not matched to a gene: 10. This CDR3 has 18 residues. Germline V gene data show CDR1 as SGHRS and CDR2 as YFSETQ. The CDR3 bases are TGCGCCAGCAGCTTGGCCAAAATTGGGACAGGGTACTCCTACGAGCAGTACTTC. This codes for CASSLAKIGTGYSYEQYF.

J is TRBJ2-7 and V is TRBV10-3; D is perhaps TRBD1 (5 bases). This CDR3 has 13 amino acids. The germline V gene encodes CDR1 ENHRY and CDR2 SYGVKD. The V and J ends lost 1 base and 4 bases respectively, with 8 bases between them. This chain's CDR3 is CAISEFGQYEQYF. The CDR3 bases are TGTGCCATCAGTGAGTTTGGACAATACGAGCAGTACTTC.

Written as DNA, the CDR3 is TGTGCCAGCAGCTTTGACACACTCTATAATTCACCCCTCCACTTT. As protein: CASSFDTLYNSPLHF. The chain combines TRBV11-1 with TRBJ1-6; D ambiguous. The germline V gene encodes CDR1 SGHAT and CDR2 FQDESV (reference sequence). V was shortened by 3 bases and J by 3 bases, with 9 bases between the two germline ends. The CDR3 runs 15 residues.

The rearrangement links TRBV5-1 to TRBJ2-3; 8 nucleotides align to TRBD2. Germline trimming cut 4 bases from V and 0 bases from J; bases unmatched to any gene: 10. The CDR3 is made up of 17 amino acids. Germline lookup yields CDR1 SGHRS and CDR2 YFSETQ. This CDR3 is CASSLGASGPSTDTQYF. The CDR3 nucleotides are TGCGCCAGCAGCCTGGGAGCTAGCGGGCCTAGCACAGATACGCAGTATTTT.

CDR3 loop: CASSSRVGGSYEQYF. In DNA, the CDR3 is TGCGCCAGCAGCTCGAGGGTAGGGGGGTCCTACGAGCAGTACTTC. The chain has TRBV5-1 and TRBJ2-7, with D perhaps being TRBD1 or TRBD2 (6 bases each). The V end was cut by 3 bases, the J end by 1 base, with 14 bases between. The CDR3 has 15 residues. CDR1 is SGHRS and CDR2 is YFSETQ in the germline V gene. The variable domain in full, with the rest retrieved from reference TRBV5-1 and TRBJ2-7, is KAGVTQTPRYLIKTRGQQVTLSCSPISGHRSVSWYQQTPGQGLQFLFEYFSETQRNKGNFPGRFSGRQFSNSRSEMNVSTLELGDSALYLCASSSRVGGSYEQYFGPGTRLTVT.

The J gene is TRBJ2-1, the V gene TRBV11-2; D might be TRBD2 (5 bases). In germline, CDR1 is SGHAT, CDR2 FQNNGV. V lost 3 bases and J lost 8, with 14 bases in between. CDR3 size: 14 residues. In DNA form, the CDR3 reads TGTGCCAGCAGCTTTAGAGGGAAAATGGATGAGCAGTTCTTC. This gives the protein CASSFRGKMDEQFF. Supplemented by reference TRBV11-2 and TRBJ2-1, the full variable domain reads EAGVAQSPRYKIIEKRQSVAFWCNPISGHATLYWYQQILGQGPKLLIQFQNNGVVDDSQLPKDRFSAERLKGVDSTLKIQPAKLEDSAVYLCASSFRGKMDEQFFGPGTRLTVL.

This sequence joins TRBV5-8 and TRBJ2-1, with 7 bases that match TRBD1. Per germline, CDR1 SGHTS and CDR2 YDEGEE. The trim removed 4 bases at V and 0 bases at J, leaving 10 bases unmatched. The CDR3 runs 17 residues. In DNA form, the CDR3 reads TGTGCCAGCAGCCGCTACCGGGACAGTCTCTCCTACAATGAGCAGTTCTTC. It codes for CASSRYRDSLSYNEQFF.

The chain uses TRBV19 and TRBJ2-5; tentatively, D is TRBD1 (5 bases). CDR1 is LNHDA and CDR2 is SQIVND in the germline V gene (reference sequence). This CDR3 has 17 amino acids. V lost 7 bases and J 5 bases, leaving 26 bases between the germline ends. DNA of the CDR3: TGTGCCAGTACCACCACGGCCTACAGGAGACCTGGTGAGACCCAGTACTTC. Its protein product is CASTTTAYRRPGETQYF.

This clone was found once. The chain uses TRBV14 and TRBJ2-1, with D possibly matching TRBD2 (5 bases). In germline, CDR1 is SGHDN, CDR2 FVKESK. The CDR3 has 15 residues. The ends were cut back, 1 base at V and 1 base at J, with 8 bases in the middle. Written as DNA, the CDR3 is TGTGCCAGCAGCCAAGGGACTGCATCCTACAATGAGCAGTTCTTC. Protein sequence: CASSQGTASYNEQFF.

The J gene is TRBJ2-6, the V gene TRBV9, with D hard to call. V was shortened by 0 bases and J by 0 bases, with 7 bases between the two germline ends. The V gene's germline CDR1 is SGDLS and CDR2 YYNGEE. The CDR3 loop spans 16 amino acids. CDR3 DNA: TGTGCCAGCAGCGTAGAAGTTCTCTCTGGGGCCAACGTCCTGACTTTC. It encodes CASSVEVLSGANVLTF.

The V gene is TRBV5-4, the J gene TRBJ2-7; 8 bases agree with TRBD1. This CDR3 is built from 15 residues. With V trimmed by 3 bases and J by 1 base, 6 bases remained unmatched. The V gene's germline CDR1 is SGHNT and CDR2 YYREEE (reference sequence). CDR3 in DNA: TGTGCCAGCAGCTATGGACAGGGAATTTCCTACGAGCAGTACTTC. Translation gives CASSYGQGISYEQYF. Drawing the rest from reference TRBV5-4 and TRBJ2-7, the complete variable domain is ETGVTQSPTHLIKTRGQQVTLRCSSQSGHNTVSWYQQALGQGPQFIFQYYREEENGRGNFPPRFSGLQFPNYSSELNVNALELDDSALYLCASSYGQGISYEQYFGPGTRLTVT.

The rearrangement uses TRBV5-1 and TRBJ1-4; the match to TRBD1 covers 7 bases. The CDR3 is 17 residues long. J gave up 0 bases and V 1 base, and 6 bases lay outside the gene matches. Germline CDR1 and CDR2: SGHRS and YFSETQ. The CDR3 region has the DNA TGCGCCAGCAGCTTGAGAGGGGGCGGTTCAACTAATGAAAAACTGTTTTTT. Protein sequence: CASSLRGGGSTNEKLFF.

Here the CDR3 reads CATSRGGKGSEAFF. CDR3 in DNA: TGTGCCACCAGCAGAGGGGGGAAGGGTTCTGAAGCTTTCTTT. The genes are TRBV15 and TRBJ1-1, with D tentatively TRBD1 (5 bases). The CDR3 has 14 residues. Between the trimmed V and J ends, which lost 1 base and 6 bases, there was a span of 12 bases. Germline lookup yields CDR1 LNHNV and CDR2 YYDKDF (reference sequence).

CDR3 residues: CASSPQGAVGNTIYF. In DNA, the CDR3 is TGTGCCAGCAGCCCACAGGGGGCCGTTGGAAACACCATATATTTT. This rearrangement joins TRBV6-6 to TRBJ1-3; 9 nucleotides line up with TRBD1. J gave up 3 bases and V 6 bases, and 6 bases lay outside the gene matches. The germline V gene encodes CDR1 MNHNY and CDR2 SVGAGI (reference sequence). This CDR3 comprises 15 residues.

This sequence joins TRBV12-1 and TRBJ2-7; TRBD2 is the table's D call, not checked against the DNA. TRBV12-1 is annotated as a pseudogene. This CDR3 comprises 16 residues. CDR3 in amino acids: CASSFRPGGPGHEQYF. In DNA form, the CDR3 reads TGTGCCAGCAGCTTTCGACCGGGAGGGCCGGGGCACGAGCAGTACTTC.

This chain connects TRBV14 to TRBJ2-1; D tentatively fits TRBD1 or TRBD2 (5 bases each). Germline CDR1 SGHDN, CDR2 FVKESK. Trimming stripped 2 bases from V and 4 bases from J, with 15 bases between. CDR3 size: 16 residues. The CDR3 reads CASSQTRDPPYNEQFF. For the CDR3, the DNA is TGTGCCAGCAGCCAAACCCGGGACCCACCATACAATGAGCAGTTCTTC.

The chain employs TRBV27 and TRBJ2-2; D remains ambiguous. The CDR3 runs 13 residues. V gave up 5 bases and J gave up 5 bases, with 9 bases separating them. Germline CDR1 is MNHEY and CDR2 is SMNVEV (reference sequence). The CDR3 region is CASSELWTGELFF. CDR3 bases: TGTGCCAGCAGTGAACTGTGGACCGGGGAGCTGTTTTTT.

J is TRBJ2-2 and V is TRBV9; D possibly corresponds to TRBD2 (5 bases). V dropped 3 bases and J dropped 3 bases, with 12 bases sitting between them. Germline lookup yields CDR1 SGDLS and CDR2 YYNGEE. The CDR3 length is 15 residues. The CDR3 DNA is TGTGCCAGCAGCGCCCTGGCCGGGGACACCGGGGAGCTGTTTTTT. Translation gives CASSALAGDTGELFF. Combining the CDR3 with reference TRBV9 and TRBJ2-2 gives the whole variable domain DSGVTQTPKHLITATGQRVTLRCSPRSGDLSVYWYQQSLDQGLQFLIQYYNGEERAKGNILERFSAQQFPDLHSELNLSSLELGDSALYFCASSALAGDTGELFFGEGSRLTVL.

The chain carries TRBV5-6 and TRBJ1-2, with 8 nucleotides matching TRBD1. The V gene end was trimmed by 1 base and the J gene end by 0 bases; junction bases not matched to a gene: 8. The length of the CDR3 is 17 residues. Germline V gene data show CDR1 as SGHDT and CDR2 as YYEEEE. The CDR3 DNA is TGTGCCAGCAGCTTGCGGTCCAGGGGGCTGGCTAACTATGGCTACACCTTC. This gives the protein CASSLRSRGLANYGYTF.

The rearrangement joins TRBV18 to TRBJ1-1; no clear D. V lost 1 base to trimming and J lost 0 bases, with 3 bases between them. The CDR3 has 13 amino acids. CDR1 is KGHSH and CDR2 is LQKENI in the germline V gene. The CDR3 is CASSPLLNTEAFF. The CDR3 nucleotides read TGTGCCAGCTCACCACTACTGAACACTGAAGCTTTCTTT. The full variable domain, completed using reference TRBV18 and TRBJ1-1, is NAGVMQNPRHLVRRRGQEARLRCSPMKGHSHVYWYRQLPEEGLKFMVYLQKENIIDESGMPKERFSAEFPKEGPSILRIQQVVRGDSAAYFCASSPLLNTEAFFGQGTRLTVV.

Note on this clone: At the DNA level, this CDR3 is encoded by other sequences in the same sample as well. The V gene is TRBV25-1, the J gene TRBJ1-2; D gene ambiguous. The CDR3 totals 12 residues. V was cut by 3 bases and J by 2 bases, with 4 bases left in between. CDR1 is MGHDK, CDR2 SYGVNS, per germline. The DNA of the CDR3 is TGTGCCAGCAGTGACAGCAACTATGGCTACACCTTC. Translated: CASSDSNYGYTF.

The chain combines TRBV5-5 with TRBJ1-1; D possibly corresponds to TRBD1 (5 bases). Germline V gene sequence: CDR1 SGHKS, CDR2 YYEKEE (reference sequence). V lost 4 bases to trimming and J lost 3 bases, with 10 bases between them. This CDR3 region has 13 residues. CDR3 residues: CASSLQGYTEAFF. CDR3 in DNA: TGTGCCAGCAGCCTTCAGGGCTACACTGAAGCTTTCTTT.